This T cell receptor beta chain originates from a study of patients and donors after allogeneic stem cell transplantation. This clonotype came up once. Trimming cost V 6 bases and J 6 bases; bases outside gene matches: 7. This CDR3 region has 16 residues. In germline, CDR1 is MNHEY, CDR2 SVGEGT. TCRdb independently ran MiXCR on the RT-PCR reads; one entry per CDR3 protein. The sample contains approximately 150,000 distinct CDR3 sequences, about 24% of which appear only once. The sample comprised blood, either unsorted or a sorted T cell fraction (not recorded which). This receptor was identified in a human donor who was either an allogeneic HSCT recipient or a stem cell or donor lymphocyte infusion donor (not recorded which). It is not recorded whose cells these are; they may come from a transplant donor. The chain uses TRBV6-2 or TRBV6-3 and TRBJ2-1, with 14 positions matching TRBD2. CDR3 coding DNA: TGTGCCAGCAGCCAGGGACTAGCGGGAGTAGCCAATGAGCAGTTCTTC. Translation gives CASSQGLAGVANEQFF.